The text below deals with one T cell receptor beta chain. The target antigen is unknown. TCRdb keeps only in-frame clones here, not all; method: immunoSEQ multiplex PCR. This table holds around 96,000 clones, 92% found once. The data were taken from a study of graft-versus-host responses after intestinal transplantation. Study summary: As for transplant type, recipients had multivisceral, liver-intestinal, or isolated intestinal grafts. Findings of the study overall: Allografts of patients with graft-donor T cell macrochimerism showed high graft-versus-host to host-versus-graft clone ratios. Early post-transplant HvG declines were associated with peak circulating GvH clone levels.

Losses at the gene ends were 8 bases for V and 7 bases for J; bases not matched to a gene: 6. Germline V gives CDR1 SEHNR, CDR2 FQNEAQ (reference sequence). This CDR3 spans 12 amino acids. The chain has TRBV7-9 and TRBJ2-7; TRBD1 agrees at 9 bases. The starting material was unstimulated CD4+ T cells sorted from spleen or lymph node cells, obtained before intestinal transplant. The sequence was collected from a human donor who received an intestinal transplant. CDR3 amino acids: CASQQGAQEQYF. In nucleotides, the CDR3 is TGTGCCAGCCAACAGGGGGCGCAGGAGCAGTACTTC.